A single T cell receptor (beta chain) is shown here with its context. Its antigen remains unidentified. The sample holds no much larger clone one base away, and base qualities are not on file. The sample's treatment or condition label, decoded: oral pan-JAK inhibitor, 5-10 mg twice daily. From alopecia areata patients, peripheral blood was collected along with lesional scalp punch biopsies. PBMCs were isolated by density centrifugation and stained for CD3, CD4 and CD8, after which CD4+ and CD8+ T cells were sorted on a FACSAria. CDR1 and CDR2, looked up from the germline V gene, are SQVTM and ANQGSEA. From the cysteine through the phenylalanine, the CDR3 covers 13 amino acids. Of all the DNA, just the CDR3 is kept, 39 bases in frame from base 1. V and J are trimmed by 7 bases and 12 bases, and the gene matches miss 12 bases of the junction. The data originate from a study of CD8+ T cells in alopecia areata (dated by TCRdb to the late 2010s). About the full investigation: The treated patients took part in an open-label pilot trial in which moderate-to-severe alopecia areata was treated with oral tofacitinib at 5 to 10 mg twice daily. Patients received tofacitinib for 6 to 18 months and were then followed off drug for 6 months to check for delayed response and recurrence. Disease severity in treated patients was measured with the SALT score, which quantifies the percentage of affected scalp surface area. In both human patients and the C3H/HeJ mouse model, the study applied high-throughput TCRbeta sequencing to look at T cell clonal expansion in alopecia areata. In humans, TCRbeta sequencing was performed on scalp tissue and on sorted CD4+ and CD8+ peripheral blood T cells from healthy controls and from patients with patchy or totalis/universalis alopecia areata. Patients on tofacitinib were biopsied at baseline and after 4 and 24 weeks of treatment, and several of the patients also had a later scalp biopsy. Scalp clonality was compared among normal scalp (n=4), patchy alopecia areata scalp (n=8), and alopecia totalis/universalis scalp (n=8). The RNA source kit depended on sample type: the PAXgene miRNA kit for fixed scalp, the miRNeasy kit for PBMCs, and the RNeasy kit for mouse skin. TCRbeta CDR3 regions were amplified by immunoSEQ multiplex PCR with 35 Vbeta forward and 13 Jbeta reverse primers. What the study reported, not specific to this receptor: The treated cohort was small, with a single nonresponder, so links between baseline CD8+ expansion and response need larger studies. Many expanded lesional clones persisted in scalp and blood during tofacitinib treatment, which may partly explain relapse after stopping treatment. Unlike mouse skin, which is dominated by gammadelta T cells, normal human skin has resident alphabeta T cells that are also sequenced, and this complicates analysis of the scalp TCR repertoire. Shared TCR sequences between patients were less evident than in mice, which may be partly attributable to HLA diversity in the patient population. Higher clonality and more expanded CD8+ clones were observed in lesional scalp than in normal scalp, particularly in alopecia totalis/universalis, a finding suggestive of antigenic drive. With tofacitinib, both scalp clonality and the number of expanded CD8+ clones among the top 100 scalp clones went down significantly.

Library prep was done by the immunoSEQ multiplex PCR assay. RNA was extracted from all samples and reverse transcribed into cDNA, which served as template for TCR sequencing. SuperScript III was used for first-strand cDNA synthesis, primed with a 2:1 mix of oligo-dT and random hexamers. Amplification bias was assessed with a synthetic immune receptor repertoire, and residual bias was removed computationally. Turning to the authors' computational methods: Raw reads were preprocessed to remove errors, and CDR3 was defined according to IMGT conventions as the region from the conserved cysteine to phenylalanine. Clonality was computed by normalizing Shannon entropy by log2 of the number of productive unique TCRs and subtracting the result from 1. Whether each scalp clone was CD4 or CD8 was inferred by checking scalp TCRbeta sequences against the CD4 and CD8 repertoires from sorted blood. TCRdb obtained this table from immuneACCESS and retained in-frame rearrangements with V and J assigned. These tables miss some clones; where compared with another copy, unresolved V genes account for less than half of the shortfall, and the remainder is unexplained. V, J and clone size are those of that table, while D and trimming were read from the DNA. The table for this sample lists 150,000 to 200,000 clones; about 51% of them were counted only once. Together, the top ten hold over 9% of the sample.

The sequencing here drew on CD8+ T cells sorted from blood, taken between weeks 51 and 54, from a patient treated with tofacitinib. The chain employs TRBV29-1 and TRBJ2-3, with TRBD2 identical over 11 junction bases. This receptor was obtained from a human donor with alopecia areata. The DNA reads as follows: TGCAGCGCCATCCTCCTAGCGGGGGGCCGCCAGTATTTT. This yields the protein CSAILLAGGRQYF.